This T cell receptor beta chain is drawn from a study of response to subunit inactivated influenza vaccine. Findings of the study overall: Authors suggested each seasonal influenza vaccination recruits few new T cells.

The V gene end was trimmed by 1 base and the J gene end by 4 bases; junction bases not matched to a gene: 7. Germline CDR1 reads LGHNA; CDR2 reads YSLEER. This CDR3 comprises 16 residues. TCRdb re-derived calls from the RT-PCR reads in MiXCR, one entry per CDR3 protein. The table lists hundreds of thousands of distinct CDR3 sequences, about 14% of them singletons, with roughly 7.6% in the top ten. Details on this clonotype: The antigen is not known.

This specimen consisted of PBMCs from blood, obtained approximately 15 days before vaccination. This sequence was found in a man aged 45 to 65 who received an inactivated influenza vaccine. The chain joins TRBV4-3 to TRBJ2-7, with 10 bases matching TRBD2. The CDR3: CASSQGLAGAVYEQYF. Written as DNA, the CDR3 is TGCGCCAGCAGCCAAGGCCTAGCGGGAGCAGTTTACGAGCAGTACTTC.